Presented here are 18 T cell receptor beta chains from one specimen sequenced in a study of blood T cells in healthy people across ages. Next came a second PCR, run for roughly 6 to 11 cycles, which used a sample-barcoded 5' primer along with a J-beta primer mix. TCRdb re-derived calls from the 5' RACE reads in MiXCR, one entry per CDR3 protein. The repertoire holds fewer than 1,200,000 distinct CDR3 sequences, with 20% to 25% as singletons. These data were likewise used in another study, on T cells of mothers and their children.

Input material: blood. The receptor set was obtained from a girl aged 2-9 years in good health.

This chain connects TRBV4-3 to TRBJ2-5; 7 nucleotides align to TRBD1. Matching the DNA end better, TRBJ2-7 makes the J call doubtful. The CDR3 extends over 14 amino acids. Germline CDR1 reads LGHNA; CDR2 reads YSLEER. CDR3: CASSQGRGFHEQYF. The CDR3 DNA follows: TGCGCCAGCAGCCAGGGCAGGGGGTTCCACGAGCAGTACTTC.

The J gene is TRBJ2-5, the V gene TRBV12-3 or TRBV12-4; D remains ambiguous. Trimming took off 5 bases at V and 1 base at J, with 14 bases between the two ends. This CDR3 is 15 amino acids long. This chain's CDR3 is CASSTGPRLQETQYF. The DNA for the CDR3 is TGTGCCAGCAGTACGGGCCCGCGGCTCCAAGAGACCCAGTACTTC.

The chain combines TRBV9 with TRBJ2-1, with TRBD2 matching over 7 bases. This CDR3 spans 15 amino acids. CDR1 and CDR2 from the germline V gene are SGDLS and YYNGEE. Losses at the gene ends were 4 bases for V and 0 bases for J; bases not matched to a gene: 4. CDR3 DNA: TGTGCCAGCAGCCTCACTAGCGACTCCTACAATGAGCAGTTCTTC. Translated: CASSLTSDSYNEQFF.

This clonotype has only a few counts. This rearrangement joins TRBV5-5 to TRBJ1-1; D is possibly TRBD1 (6 bases). V dropped 4 bases and J dropped 0 bases, with 22 bases sitting between them. The CDR3 length is 18 residues. Germline V gene sequence: CDR1 SGHKS, CDR2 YYEKEE (reference sequence). The CDR3 protein is CASSRARGGSSLNTEAFF. For the CDR3, the DNA is TGTGCCAGCAGCCGGGCGAGGGGGGGTTCTTCGTTGAACACTGAAGCTTTCTTT.

Only a few counts were recorded for this clonotype. The genes are TRBV5-1 and TRBJ1-4; the match to TRBD1 covers 7 bases. V was pared by 4 bases and J by 2 bases, with 11 bases of the junction left unmatched. Germline assignment: CDR1 SGHRS and CDR2 YFSETQ. The CDR3 extends over 17 amino acids. The CDR3, as DNA: TGCGCCAGCAGCCCAAACCGGGACAGTTATACTAATGAAAAACTGTTTTTT. Encoded protein: CASSPNRDSYTNEKLFF.

This chain links TRBV7-2 with TRBJ2-5, with TRBD2 matching over 9 bases. The CDR3 runs to 16 residues. Germline V lookup: CDR1 SGHTA, CDR2 FQGNSA. The V segment lost 5 bases and the J segment 1 base; nucleotides outside the gene matches: 8. This chain's CDR3 is CASSLRQRGAQETQYF. CDR3 DNA sequence: TGTGCCAGCAGCCTCCGACAGCGGGGGGCCCAAGAGACCCAGTACTTC.

This clonotype was observed a handful of times. The gene calls are TRBV20-1 and TRBJ1-2, with a weak D call TRBD1 (6 bases). V was trimmed by 4 bases and J by 7 bases, leaving 19 bases between them. Germline CDR1 reads DFQATT; CDR2 reads SNEGSKA (reference sequence). The length of the CDR3 is 14 residues. The CDR3 DNA is TGCAGTGCTATGAAGGACAGCAGAACCTCTGGCTACACCTTC. This translates into CSAMKDSRTSGYTF.

This clonotype occurred a few times. The rearrangement joins TRBV6-2 or TRBV6-3 to TRBJ2-2, with D uncertain. From germline, CDR1 is MNHEY and CDR2 SVGEGT. Trimming pared 5 bases from V and 6 bases from J, leaving 7 bases between. The CDR3 has 12 amino acids. The chain's CDR3 is CASSRSPGELFF. CDR3 bases: TGTGCCAGCAGTCGAAGCCCCGGGGAGCTGTTTTTT.

To note about this clonotype: A much more abundant neighbour one base away suggests this may be a read error. This chain uses TRBV29-1 with TRBJ2-3; D is perhaps TRBD1 (5 bases). Germline V lookup: CDR1 SQVTM, CDR2 ANQGSEA. Trimming took off 6 bases at V and 3 bases at J, with 13 bases between the two ends. The length of the CDR3 is 13 residues. The CDR3, as DNA: TGCAGCGTGGGGCTAGTTGCGACAGATACGCAGTATTTT. It yields the protein CSVGLVATDTQYF.

This clonotype was found a few times. The chain employs TRBV7-3 and TRBJ2-5, with TRBD2 matching over 10 bases. The DNA matches TRBJ2-1 better at its end, which makes the J call doubtful. From germline, CDR1 is SGHTA and CDR2 FQGTGA. The CDR3 covers 13 residues. CDR3 in DNA: TGTGCCAGCAGCTTCTGGACTAGCGGAGAGCAGTTCTTC. It specifies CASSFWTSGEQFF.

The V and J genes are TRBV12-3 or TRBV12-4 and TRBJ2-5; possible D gene TRBD1, 6 bases. The CDR3 totals 14 residues. V lost 3 bases and J lost 4, with 12 bases in between. In DNA, the CDR3 is TGTGCCAGCAGTTTTCTGGGGGCTGGAGAGACCCAGTACTTC. Translating gives CASSFLGAGETQYF.

In this sample, this clonotype turned up many times. The chain has TRBV7-9 and TRBJ1-1; a possible D gene is TRBD1 (5 bases). Trimming took off 3 bases at V and 5 bases at J, with 7 bases between the two ends. From germline, CDR1 is SEHNR and CDR2 FQNEAQ (reference sequence). This CDR3 is built from 12 residues. The CDR3 spells CASSFGATEAFF. The DNA of the CDR3 is TGTGCCAGCAGCTTTGGGGCGACTGAAGCTTTCTTT.

There are a few counts of this clonotype. The chain joins TRBV15 to TRBJ1-4, with TRBD1 as a possible D gene (5 bases). CDR3 length: 15 amino acids. The germline V and J ends were trimmed by 5 bases and 7 bases, with 17 bases remaining between them. Germline-derived CDR1 and CDR2 are LNHNV and YYDKDF (reference sequence). The CDR3 is CATSRGRQGGEKLFF. In DNA, the CDR3 is TGTGCCACCAGCCGTGGGAGGCAGGGAGGTGAAAAACTGTTTTTT.

The chain is built from TRBV15 and TRBJ1-4, with 8 bases matching TRBD1. There are 16 residues in the CDR3. CDR1 and CDR2 (germline): LNHNV, YYDKDF (reference sequence). V gave up 0 bases and J gave up 6 bases; unmatched junction bases: 6. This CDR3 is CATSRDTTGQDEKLFF. CDR3 coding DNA: TGTGCCACCAGCAGAGATACGACGGGACAGGATGAAAAACTGTTTTTT.

As DNA, the CDR3 is TGCAGCGTTGGAGAACGGAATAACTATGGCTACACCTTC. As protein: CSVGERNNYGYTF. V usage is TRBV29-1 and J usage is TRBJ1-2; D ambiguous. V shed 4 bases and J shed 1 base, with 10 bases lying between them. Per germline, CDR1 SQVTM and CDR2 ANQGSEA. The CDR3 is 13 amino acids.

In its sample, this clonotype was seen a few times. The chain joins TRBV7-2 to TRBJ2-4; 8 nucleotides match TRBD2. This CDR3 contains 16 residues. The junction had 8 bases not matched to a gene; V was cut back by 1 base and J by 6 bases. Germline V CDR1 and CDR2: SGHTA, FQGNSA. This CDR3 reads CASSLEDPGGGNIQYF. The DNA for the CDR3 is TGTGCCAGCAGCTTAGAGGATCCGGGGGGGGGAAACATTCAGTACTTC.

This chain uses TRBV29-1 with TRBJ2-5; the match to TRBD1 covers 9 bases. Per the germline V gene, CDR1 is SQVTM and CDR2 is ANQGSEA. CDR3 length: 14 residues. The V gene end was trimmed by 4 bases and the J gene end by 2 bases; junction bases not matched to a gene: 5. CDR3 sequence reads: CSVAGDRGQETQYF. In nucleotides, the CDR3 is TGCAGCGTTGCCGGAGACAGGGGGCAAGAGACCCAGTACTTC.

The chain couples TRBV4-1 to TRBJ2-1; D remains unclear. The V and J ends lost 0 bases and 1 base respectively, with 7 bases between them. The CDR3 totals 15 residues. Germline values: CDR1 MGHRA, CDR2 YSYEKL. The CDR3 sequence is CASSQEEGSYNEQFF. CDR3 coding DNA: TGCGCCAGCAGCCAAGAAGAAGGTTCCTACAATGAGCAGTTCTTC.